A single sample is the source of the 7 T cell receptor beta chains below, sequenced in a study of cytomegalovirus exposure and HLA in healthy donors. The protocol was immunoSEQ multiplex PCR, while the TCRdb copy is restricted to in-frame clones and leaves out a portion. The sample holds 150,000 to 200,000 clones, about 82% seen once. The sequenced material came from PBMCs. The receptors originated from a woman younger than 35 in good health and CMV-seronegative.

The rearrangement links TRBV19 to TRBJ2-1, with TRBD2 matching over 9 bases. V gave up 4 bases and J gave up 4 bases; unmatched junction bases: 8. This CDR3 region has 16 residues. Germline V gene lookup returns CDR1 LNHDA and CDR2 SQIVND (reference sequence). The CDR3 DNA sequence: TGTGCCAGTAGTACGGTAGCGGGGGTGATTTACAATGAGCAGTTCTTC. As protein: CASSTVAGVIYNEQFF. Full variable domain (rest looked up from reference TRBV19 and TRBJ2-1): DGGITQSPKYLFRKEGQNVTLSCEQNLNHDAMYWYRQDPGQGLRLIYYSQIVNDFQKGDIAEGYSVSREKKESFPLTVTSAQKNPTAFYLCASSTVAGVIYNEQFFGPGTRLTVL.

The V call is TRBV30, the J call TRBJ1-1, with D possibly being TRBD1 (6 bases). The V and J ends lost 1 base and 6 bases respectively, with 18 bases between them. This CDR3 has 15 amino acids. In germline, CDR1 is GTSNPN, CDR2 SVGIG (reference sequence). The CDR3 region is CAWSGGYGTMSEAFF. CDR3 nucleotide sequence: TGTGCCTGGAGTGGGGGGTACGGGACAATGTCTGAAGCTTTCTTT. The whole variable domain, remainder taken from reference TRBV30 and TRBJ1-1, is SQTIHQWPATLVQPVGSPLSLECTVEGTSNPNLYWYRQAAGRGLQLLFYSVGIGQISSEVPQNLSASRPQDRQFILSSKKLLLSDSGFYLCAWSGGYGTMSEAFFGQGTRLTVV.

The V and J genes are TRBV6-6 and TRBJ2-1, with D possibly TRBD2 on 6 matching bases. The CDR3 consists of 15 residues. The V and J ends lost 5 bases and 0 bases respectively, with 11 bases between them. From germline, CDR1 is MNHNY and CDR2 SVGAGI (reference sequence). The CDR3 loop reads CASSPQTSSYNEQFF. In DNA form, the CDR3 reads TGTGCCAGCAGTCCTCAGACTAGCTCCTACAATGAGCAGTTCTTC.

The V call is TRBV18, the J call TRBJ2-7; 8 bases align to TRBD2. The CDR3 length is 14 residues. The germline V gene encodes CDR1 KGHSH and CDR2 LQKENI. The junction had 2 bases not matched to a gene; V was cut back by 2 bases and J by 2 bases. The DNA of the CDR3 is TGTGCCAGCTCACCATCCGGGAGGGCCTACGAGCAGTACTTC. It translates to CASSPSGRAYEQYF.

The V and J genes are TRBV30 and TRBJ1-3; D possibly corresponds to TRBD1 (5 bases). This CDR3 has 15 residues. The V end was cut by 0 bases, the J end by 0 bases, with 9 bases between. Germline CDR1 reads GTSNPN; CDR2 reads SVGIG (reference sequence). For the CDR3, the DNA is TGTGCCTGGAGTGTACTCGGGGGCTCTGGAAACACCATATATTTT. Translation gives CAWSVLGGSGNTIYF. Full variable domain (outside the CDR3, taken from reference TRBV30 and TRBJ1-3): SQTIHQWPATLVQPVGSPLSLECTVEGTSNPNLYWYRQAAGRGLQLLFYSVGIGQISSEVPQNLSASRPQDRQFILSSKKLLLSDSGFYLCAWSVLGGSGNTIYFGEGSWLTVV.

The rearrangement joins TRBV7-8 to TRBJ2-2; TRBD2 matches 12 bases. V was pared by 5 bases and J by 5 bases, with 15 bases of the junction left unmatched. The CDR3 is made up of 19 amino acids. Germline CDR1 and CDR2: SGHVS and FQNEAQ. CDR3 sequence: CASSRMTSGGPKGTGELFF. The CDR3 DNA follows: TGTGCCAGCAGCCGAATGACTAGCGGGGGACCTAAAGGAACCGGGGAGCTGTTTTTT.

The chain couples TRBV5-1 to TRBJ2-2, with D perhaps matching TRBD2 (6 bases). Germline values: CDR1 SGHRS, CDR2 YFSETQ. V dropped 1 base and J dropped 3 bases, with 10 bases sitting between them. This CDR3 has 15 residues. CDR3 protein: CASSLTGDYTGELFF. The CDR3 region has the DNA TGCGCCAGCAGCTTGACGGGAGACTACACCGGGGAGCTGTTTTTT.